Each of the 17 T cell receptor beta chains below was sequenced from the same sample in a study of monozygotic twins with inflammatory bowel disease. TCRdb reprocessed the 5' RACE reads and stores each CDR3 protein as one record, lacking DNA. This sample contains 110,000 or so distinct CDR3 sequences. The sequenced sample was blood. The receptors shown here come from a human donor with ulcerative colitis or Crohn's disease, or a healthy co-twin of an affected twin (not recorded which).

The chain couples TRBV28 to TRBJ2-7; TCRdb returns TRBD1, unconfirmable since there is no DNA. The CDR3 extends over 12 amino acids. In germline, CDR1 is MDHEN, CDR2 SYDVKM. CDR3 loop: CASGTGSNEQYF. Full variable domain (missing parts from reference TRBV28 and TRBJ2-7): DVKVTQSSRYLVKRTGEKVFLECVQDMDHENMFWYRQDPGLGLRLIYFSYDVKMKEKGDIPEGYSVSREKKERFSLILESASTNQTSMYLCASGTGSNEQYFGPGTRLTVT.

The rearrangement uses TRBV13 and TRBJ2-1; TCRdb picks TRBD1, but there is no DNA to check that call. CDR3 size: 13 residues. Germline CDR1 reads PRHDT; CDR2 reads FYEKMQ (reference sequence). The CDR3 sequence is CASSSNRVGEQFF.

This chain connects TRBV28 to TRBJ2-4; TCRdb gives TRBD1 as the D gene, but with no DNA this cannot be confirmed. The CDR3 consists of 15 residues. The germline CDR1 and CDR2 sequences are MDHEN and SYDVKM. CDR3 region: CASNLGAGGKNIQYF.

The CDR3 sequence: CSAGRGSNEKLFF. The chain is built from TRBV29-1 and TRBJ1-4. This CDR3 has 13 residues. Germline assignment: CDR1 SQVTM and CDR2 ANQGSEA. The variable domain in full, completed from reference TRBV29-1 and TRBJ1-4, reads SAVISQKPSRDICQRGTSLTIQCQVDSQVTMMFWYRQQPGQSLTLIATANQGSEATYESGFVIDKFPISRPNLTFSTLTVSNMSPEDSSIYLCSAGRGSNEKLFFGSGTQLSVL.

This chain uses TRBV23-1 with TRBJ1-1. TRBV23-1 is given ORF status, its function remaining uncertain. This CDR3 is 12 amino acids long. CDR3 residues: CASSHRRSEAFF.

The chain has TRBV6-4 and TRBJ2-1. The length of the CDR3 is 15 residues. The V gene's germline CDR1 is MRHNA and CDR2 SNTAGT. The CDR3 region is CASSVEAESHNEQFF.

The chain is built from TRBV7-8 and TRBJ2-1; lacking DNA, the TRBD1 call made by TCRdb goes unchecked. Per germline, CDR1 SGHVS and CDR2 FQNEAQ. The CDR3 sequence is 16 residues long. CDR3 sequence: CASSHLGDRGHNEQFF. The full variable domain, completed using reference TRBV7-8 and TRBJ2-1, is GAGVSQSPRYKVAKRGQDVALRCDPISGHVSLFWYQQALGQGPEFLTYFQNEAQLDKSGLPSDRFFAERPEGSVSTLKIQRTQQEDSAVYLCASSHLGDRGHNEQFFGPGTRLTVL.

The CDR3 region is CASSSRLAGLTDTQYF. The chain recombines TRBV5-1 with TRBJ2-3; the TCRdb call, TRBD2, lacks DNA for checking. CDR1 SGHRS and CDR2 YFSETQ come from the germline V gene. The CDR3 runs to 16 residues.

The rearrangement links TRBV11-2 to TRBJ1-6; the D call of TRBD1 rests on TCRdb alone, since no DNA is present to check it. CDR3 length equals 15 residues. CDR1 SGHAT and CDR2 FQNNGV come from the germline V gene. The CDR3 is CASSSTGQYNSPLHF.

The genes are TRBV20-1 and TRBJ1-1. Germline CDR1 and CDR2: DFQATT and SNEGSKA (reference sequence). The CDR3 covers 16 residues. CDR3: CSARDREHGEWTEAFF.

The chain employs TRBV21-1 and TRBJ1-1; TCRdb's D call of TRBD1 is untestable without DNA. TRBV21-1 is an annotated pseudogene. The CDR3 loop spans 13 amino acids. CDR3: CANPRQGATEAFF.

The chain uses TRBV20-1 and TRBJ2-7; the TRBD1 assignment by TCRdb is unverifiable without DNA. The V gene's germline CDR1 is DFQATT and CDR2 SNEGSKA (reference sequence). This CDR3 has 19 residues. The CDR3 here is CSARGRPEGEGLYTYEQYF.

The CDR3 here is CSVAVEGQGPNEQFF. The chain has TRBV29-1 and TRBJ2-1; the TRBD1 assignment by TCRdb is unverifiable without DNA. The CDR3 has 15 amino acids. From germline, CDR1 is SQVTM and CDR2 ANQGSEA.

The chain recombines TRBV15 with TRBJ1-5; TCRdb designates TRBD1, a call that cannot be tested without DNA. The CDR3 has 13 amino acids. CDR1 is LNHNV and CDR2 is YYDKDF in the germline V gene (reference sequence). CDR3 region: CATSREQGQPQHF.

V usage is TRBV7-2 and J usage is TRBJ1-2; TCRdb returns TRBD1, unconfirmable since there is no DNA. Germline CDR1 is SGHTA and CDR2 is FQGNSA. The CDR3 runs 15 residues. The CDR3 protein is CASSQGGAGNYGYTF.

This chain connects TRBV20-1 to TRBJ2-5; TCRdb outputs TRBD1, but without DNA this stays unchecked. The CDR3 runs 13 residues. In germline, CDR1 is DFQATT, CDR2 SNEGSKA (reference sequence). The CDR3 region is CSAPARGQETQYF.

This chain connects TRBV5-1 to TRBJ2-7; without DNA, the TCRdb call of TRBD2 cannot be checked. Germline V gene data show CDR1 as SGHRS and CDR2 as YFSETQ. The CDR3 runs 15 residues. This CDR3 reads CASSLSGAPSYEQYF. Using reference TRBV5-1 and TRBJ2-7 for the parts outside the CDR3, the full variable domain is KAGVTQTPRYLIKTRGQQVTLSCSPISGHRSVSWYQQTPGQGLQFLFEYFSETQRNKGNFPGRFSGRQFSNSRSEMNVSTLELGDSALYLCASSLSGAPSYEQYFGPGTRLTVT.